One sample yielded the 16 T cell receptor beta chains listed below, sequenced in a study of T cell responses to AZD1222 COVID-19 vaccine. The method was immunoSEQ multiplex PCR; TCRdb's version includes in-frame clones alone and lacks a portion of them. This sample has 120,000 to 150,000 clones; around 89% occur once, and the top ten carry approximately 2.1%. Sequenced material: peripheral blood, taken on day 0 of AZD1222 vaccination. The source of these receptors is an adult in good health.

V is TRBV9 and J is TRBJ1-4; D not certain. V gave up 0 bases and J gave up 7 bases, with 10 bases separating them. This CDR3 has 14 residues. CDR1 is SGDLS, CDR2 YYNGEE, per germline. In DNA form, the CDR3 reads TGTGCCAGCAGCGTAGGGGCCAGAAGTGAAAAACTGTTTTTT. Amino acids: CASSVGARSEKLFF.

This sequence joins TRBV29-1 and TRBJ1-1; D might be TRBD1 (5 bases). The CDR3 loop spans 13 amino acids. In germline, CDR1 is SQVTM, CDR2 ANQGSEA. V dropped 3 bases and J dropped 3 bases, with 11 bases sitting between them. This CDR3 reads CSVEVREDTEAFF. CDR3 nucleotides: TGCAGCGTTGAGGTCAGGGAGGACACTGAAGCTTTCTTT.

J is TRBJ2-1 and V is TRBV7-3, with TRBD2 matching over 14 bases. In germline, CDR1 is SGHTA, CDR2 FQGTGA. This CDR3 region has 15 residues. The trim removed 5 bases at V and 8 bases at J, leaving 5 bases unmatched. CDR3 sequence: CASSPGTSGSDEQFF. As DNA, the CDR3 is TGTGCCAGCAGCCCCGGGACTAGCGGGAGTGATGAGCAGTTCTTC.

This clone showed up just once. This rearrangement joins TRBV6-5 to TRBJ1-1, with 7 bases aligning to TRBD1. From germline, CDR1 is MNHEY and CDR2 SVGAGI. This CDR3 comprises 13 residues. V lost 8 bases and J lost 4; bases outside the gene matches: 7. The CDR3 DNA sequence: TGTGCCAGCTTTACCCCAGGGGGCACTGAAGCTTTCTTT. This gives the protein CASFTPGGTEAFF.

This rearrangement joins TRBV24-1 to TRBJ2-1; no reliable D call. Between the trimmed V and J ends, which lost 4 bases and 3 bases, there was a span of 6 bases. CDR1 KGHDR and CDR2 SFDVKD come from the germline V gene. CDR3 length equals 13 residues. DNA of the CDR3: TGTGCCACCAGTGACGCCGGCTACAATGAGCAGTTCTTC. Translation gives CATSDAGYNEQFF.

The count of this clone is one. CDR3 residues: CASRTGGLGYTF. The CDR3 coding sequence is TGTGCCAGCCGGACGGGGGGGTTGGGCTACACCTTC. J is TRBJ1-2 and V is TRBV19, with D perhaps matching TRBD1 (5 bases). The CDR3 totals 12 residues. The germline V and J ends were trimmed by 9 bases and 8 bases, with 16 bases remaining between them. Germline V lookup: CDR1 LNHDA, CDR2 SQIVND (reference sequence).

The chain employs TRBV25-1 and TRBJ1-6; TRBD1 aligns across 7 bases. The CDR3 extends over 16 amino acids. Germline assignment: CDR1 MGHDK and CDR2 SYGVNS. V shed 3 bases and J 0 bases; nucleotides not matched to a gene: 2. The CDR3 DNA reads TGTGCCAGCAGTGAGGCAGGGGGCTCCTATAATTCACCCCTCCACTTT. Translating gives CASSEAGGSYNSPLHF.

In DNA, the CDR3 is TGTGCCTGGGGGACTGATTTTGGCTACACCTTC. It translates to CAWGTDFGYTF. The chain has TRBV30 and TRBJ1-2; tentatively, D is TRBD1 (5 bases). The CDR3 extends over 11 amino acids. Trimming removed 5 bases from V and 7 bases from J, with 11 bases in between. Germline V gene lookup returns CDR1 GTSNPN and CDR2 SVGIG (reference sequence).

The chain joins TRBV3-1 (or the pseudogene TRBV3-2) to TRBJ1-6; D perhaps matches TRBD1 (5 bases). The CDR3 contains 19 residues. Trimming took off 0 bases at V and 0 bases at J, with 15 bases between the two ends. Germline values: CDR1 LGHDT, CDR2 YNNKEL (reference sequence). Written as DNA, the CDR3 is TGTGCCAGCAGCCAAGATGGGACTAGCTCACGCTCCTATAATTCACCCCTCCACTTT. It translates to CASSQDGTSSRSYNSPLHF.

This clone has just one count. V is TRBV7-9 and J is TRBJ1-1; 7 bases line up with TRBD1. The V gene end was trimmed by 5 bases and the J gene end by 6 bases; junction bases not matched to a gene: 9. CDR1 and CDR2 (germline): SEHNR, FQNEAQ (reference sequence). The length of the CDR3 is 14 residues. The CDR3 loop is CASSPSQGRAEAFF. The CDR3 DNA sequence: TGTGCCAGCAGCCCTTCACAGGGGCGCGCTGAAGCTTTCTTT. Based on the CDR3 plus reference TRBV7-9 and TRBJ1-1, the full variable domain is DTGVSQNPRHKITKRGQNVTFRCDPISEHNRLYWYRQTLGQGPEFLTYFQNEAQLEKSRLLSDRFSAERPKGSFSTLEIQRTEQGDSAMYLCASSPSQGRAEAFFGQGTRLTVV.

The gene calls are TRBV19 and TRBJ2-3; D might be TRBD2 (5 bases). This CDR3 contains 16 residues. Germline CDR1 reads LNHDA; CDR2 reads SQIVND (reference sequence). Between the trimmed V and J ends, which lost 2 bases and 1 base, there was a span of 13 bases. The CDR3 nucleotides read TGTGCCAGTAGTATATTCCCTCCCGGGGGCACAGATACGCAGTATTTT. It yields the protein CASSIFPPGGTDTQYF. The variable domain in full, with the rest retrieved from reference TRBV19 and TRBJ2-3, is DGGITQSPKYLFRKEGQNVTLSCEQNLNHDAMYWYRQDPGQGLRLIYYSQIVNDFQKGDIAEGYSVSREKKESFPLTVTSAQKNPTAFYLCASSIFPPGGTDTQYFGPGTRLTVL.

The chain joins TRBV5-5 to TRBJ1-5; D unclear. The ends were cut back, 5 bases at V and 3 bases at J, with 9 bases in the middle. The V gene's germline CDR1 is SGHKS and CDR2 YYEKEE (reference sequence). The CDR3 contains 13 residues. CDR3 DNA: TGTGCCAGCAGTTTCGACAACAATCAGCCCCAGCATTTT. Translating it yields CASSFDNNQPQHF.

This chain uses TRBV2 with TRBJ2-7; the match to TRBD2 covers 12 bases. CDR1 and CDR2 (germline): SNHLY, FYNNEI. V lost 7 bases to trimming and J lost 8 bases; unmatched junction nucleotides: 12. The CDR3 has 15 residues. CDR3 sequence reads: CASTATSGSQAQQYF. The CDR3 DNA follows: TGTGCCAGCACCGCGACTAGCGGGAGTCAGGCCCAGCAGTACTTC.

The gene calls are TRBV6-5 and TRBJ2-3; D remains ambiguous. CDR3 length equals 15 residues. The germline CDR1 and CDR2 sequences are MNHEY and SVGAGI. Trimming removed 0 bases at V and 5 bases at J, with 12 bases between. This chain's CDR3 is CASSYSGSSGDTQYF. The CDR3 bases are TGTGCCAGCAGTTACTCGGGCAGTTCCGGAGATACGCAGTATTTT.

The J gene is TRBJ1-4, the V gene TRBV19; 7 nucleotides align to TRBD1. Germline V gene data show CDR1 as LNHDA and CDR2 as SQIVND (reference sequence). The length of the CDR3 is 15 residues. Trimming took 2 bases from V and 6 from J; bases not matched to a gene: 6. CDR3 DNA sequence: TGTGCCAGTAGTATAAGGGGGCAGGGCCATGAAAAACTGTTTTTT. Translation: CASSIRGQGHEKLFF. Variable domain in full (rest from reference TRBV19 and TRBJ1-4): DGGITQSPKYLFRKEGQNVTLSCEQNLNHDAMYWYRQDPGQGLRLIYYSQIVNDFQKGDIAEGYSVSREKKESFPLTVTSAQKNPTAFYLCASSIRGQGHEKLFFGSGTQLSVL.

The chain joins TRBV19 to TRBJ1-2; tentative D call: TRBD1 (6 bases). V was clipped by 4 bases and J by 2 bases, with 23 bases between them. Germline CDR1 reads LNHDA; CDR2 reads SQIVND (reference sequence). The CDR3 consists of 18 residues. In DNA, the CDR3 is TGTGCCAGTAGTACATCCGGGACAACCCTTGTGGCCAACTATGGCTACACCTTC. Protein sequence: CASSTSGTTLVANYGYTF.